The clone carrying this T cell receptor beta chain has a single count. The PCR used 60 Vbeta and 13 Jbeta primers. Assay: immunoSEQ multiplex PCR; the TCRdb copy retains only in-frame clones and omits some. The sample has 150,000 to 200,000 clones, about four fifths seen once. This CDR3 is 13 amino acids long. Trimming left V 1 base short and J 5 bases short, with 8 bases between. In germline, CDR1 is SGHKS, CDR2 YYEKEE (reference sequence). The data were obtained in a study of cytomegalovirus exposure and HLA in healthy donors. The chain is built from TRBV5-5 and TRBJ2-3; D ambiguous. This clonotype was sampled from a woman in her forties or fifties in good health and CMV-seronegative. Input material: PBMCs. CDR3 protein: CASSLIHGDTQYF. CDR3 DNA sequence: TGTGCCAGCAGCTTGATTCACGGAGATACGCAGTATTTT.